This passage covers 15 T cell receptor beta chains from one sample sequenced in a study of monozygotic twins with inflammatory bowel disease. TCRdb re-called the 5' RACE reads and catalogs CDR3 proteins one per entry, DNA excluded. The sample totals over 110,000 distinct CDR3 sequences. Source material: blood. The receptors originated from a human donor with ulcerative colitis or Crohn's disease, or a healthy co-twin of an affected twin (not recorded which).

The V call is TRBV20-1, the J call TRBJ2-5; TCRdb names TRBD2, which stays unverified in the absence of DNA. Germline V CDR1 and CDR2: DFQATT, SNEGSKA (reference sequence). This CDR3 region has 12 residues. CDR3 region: CSARPSGETQYF.

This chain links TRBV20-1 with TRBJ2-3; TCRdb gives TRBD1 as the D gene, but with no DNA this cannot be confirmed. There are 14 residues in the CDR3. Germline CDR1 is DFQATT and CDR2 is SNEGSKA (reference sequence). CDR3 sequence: CSARAQGRTDTQYF.

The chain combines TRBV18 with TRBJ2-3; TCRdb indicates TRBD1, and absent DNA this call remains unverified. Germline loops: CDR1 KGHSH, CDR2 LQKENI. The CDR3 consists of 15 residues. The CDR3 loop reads CASSPPGQGRYTQYF.

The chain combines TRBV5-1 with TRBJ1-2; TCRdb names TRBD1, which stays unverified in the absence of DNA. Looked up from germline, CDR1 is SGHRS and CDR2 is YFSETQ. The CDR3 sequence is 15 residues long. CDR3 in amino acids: CASFSRTGLNYGYTF. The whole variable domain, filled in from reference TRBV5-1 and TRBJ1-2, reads KAGVTQTPRYLIKTRGQQVTLSCSPISGHRSVSWYQQTPGQGLQFLFEYFSETQRNKGNFPGRFSGRQFSNSRSEMNVSTLELGDSALYLCASFSRTGLNYGYTFGSGTRLTVV.

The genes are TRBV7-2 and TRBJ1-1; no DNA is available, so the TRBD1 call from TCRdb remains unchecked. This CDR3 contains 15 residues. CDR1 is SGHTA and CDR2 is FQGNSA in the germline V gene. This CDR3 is CASSPEAGADTEAFF.

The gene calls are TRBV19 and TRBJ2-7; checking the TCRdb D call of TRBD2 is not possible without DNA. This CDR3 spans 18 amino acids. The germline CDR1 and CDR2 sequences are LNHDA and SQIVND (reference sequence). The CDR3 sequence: CASSIRLVGAAFPYEQYF.

CDR3 sequence: CASSMGLQRYSYNEQFF. The chain joins TRBV5-1 to TRBJ2-1; TCRdb calls TRBD2, which cannot be checked without DNA. The CDR3 has 17 amino acids. The germline CDR1 and CDR2 sequences are SGHRS and YFSETQ.

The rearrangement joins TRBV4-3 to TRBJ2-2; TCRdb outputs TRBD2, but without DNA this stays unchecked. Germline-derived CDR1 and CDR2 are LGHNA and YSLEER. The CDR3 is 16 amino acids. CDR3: CASSQSRLAYTGELFF.

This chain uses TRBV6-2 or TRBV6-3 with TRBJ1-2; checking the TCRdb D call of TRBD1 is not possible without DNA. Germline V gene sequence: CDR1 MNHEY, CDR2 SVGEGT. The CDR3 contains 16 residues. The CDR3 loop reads CASSEPEDQTVYGYTF.

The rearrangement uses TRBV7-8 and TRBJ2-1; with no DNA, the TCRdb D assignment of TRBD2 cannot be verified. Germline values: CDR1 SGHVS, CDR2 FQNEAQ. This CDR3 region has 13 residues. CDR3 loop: CASTKGSGNEQFF.

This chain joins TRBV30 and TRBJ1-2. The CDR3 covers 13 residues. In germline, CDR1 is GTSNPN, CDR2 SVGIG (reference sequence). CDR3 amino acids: CAWSVGRNYGYTF.

The CDR3 region is CASSFPKFDATNEKLFF. The chain recombines TRBV28 with TRBJ1-4. Germline assignment: CDR1 MDHEN and CDR2 SYDVKM. The CDR3 length is 17 residues.

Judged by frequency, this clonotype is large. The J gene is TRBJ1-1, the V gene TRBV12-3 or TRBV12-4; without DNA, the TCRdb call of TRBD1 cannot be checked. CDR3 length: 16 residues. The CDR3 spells CASSLGDRGRNTEAFF.

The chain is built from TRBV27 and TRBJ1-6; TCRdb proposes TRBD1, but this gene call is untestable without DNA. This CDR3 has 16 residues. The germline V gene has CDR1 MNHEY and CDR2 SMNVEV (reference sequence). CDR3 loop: CATGVLMSSYNSPLHF.

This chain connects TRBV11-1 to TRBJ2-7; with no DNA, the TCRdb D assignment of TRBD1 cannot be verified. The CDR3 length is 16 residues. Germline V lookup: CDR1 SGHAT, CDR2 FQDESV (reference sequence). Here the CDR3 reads CASSLVGDEDSYEQYF.